This TCR beta chain is from a study of blood T cell repertoires in COVID-19. The protocol was immunoSEQ multiplex PCR, while the TCRdb copy is restricted to in-frame clones and leaves out a portion. The data hold 200,000 to 300,000 clones, with about nine tenths observed a single time. Trimming removed 5 bases from V and 8 bases from J, with 19 bases in between. CDR1 MNHEY and CDR2 SVGAGI come from the germline V gene. This CDR3 comprises 15 residues. Material for sequencing was peripheral blood. The sequence derives from a woman in her thirties or forties with acute or convalescent COVID-19. V usage is TRBV6-5 and J usage is TRBJ2-1; weak D call: TRBD1 (6 bases). The CDR3 DNA sequence: TGTGCCAGCAGTCCCCAGGGGATGGGGTTCGATGAGCAGTTCTTC. It encodes CASSPQGMGFDEQFF.